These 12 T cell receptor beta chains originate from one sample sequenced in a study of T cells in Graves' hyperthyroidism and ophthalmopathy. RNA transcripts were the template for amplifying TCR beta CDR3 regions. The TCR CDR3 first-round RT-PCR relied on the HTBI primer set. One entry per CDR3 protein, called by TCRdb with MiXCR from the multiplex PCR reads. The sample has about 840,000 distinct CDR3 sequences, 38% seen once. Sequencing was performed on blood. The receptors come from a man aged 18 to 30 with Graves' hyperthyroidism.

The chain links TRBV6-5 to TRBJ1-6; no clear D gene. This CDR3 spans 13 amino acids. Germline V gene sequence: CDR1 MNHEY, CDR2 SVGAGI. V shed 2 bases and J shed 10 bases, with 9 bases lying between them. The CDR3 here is CASSYTVQSPLHF. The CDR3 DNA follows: TGTGCCAGCAGTTACACAGTACAATCACCCCTCCACTTT.

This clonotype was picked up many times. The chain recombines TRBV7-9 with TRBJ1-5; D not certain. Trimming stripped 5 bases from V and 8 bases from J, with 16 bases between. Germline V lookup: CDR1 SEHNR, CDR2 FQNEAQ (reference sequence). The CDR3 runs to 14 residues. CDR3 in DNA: TGTGCCAGCAGCCCTAACGGGCAGTTTAAGCCCCAGCATTTT. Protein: CASSPNGQFKPQHF.

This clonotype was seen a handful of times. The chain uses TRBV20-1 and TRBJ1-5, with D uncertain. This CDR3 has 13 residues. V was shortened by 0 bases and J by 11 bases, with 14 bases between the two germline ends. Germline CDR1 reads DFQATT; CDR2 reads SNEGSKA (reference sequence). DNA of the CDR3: TGCAGTGCTAGAGATCGGGGTACGTCGTCCCAGCATTTT. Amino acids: CSARDRGTSSQHF.

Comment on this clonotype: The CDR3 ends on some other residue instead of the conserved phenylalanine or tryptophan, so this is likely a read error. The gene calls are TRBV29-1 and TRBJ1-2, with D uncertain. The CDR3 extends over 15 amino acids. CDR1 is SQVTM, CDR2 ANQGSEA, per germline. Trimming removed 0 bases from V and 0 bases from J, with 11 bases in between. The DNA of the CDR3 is TGCAGCGTTGAAGATCGTGACACCTCTAACTATGGCTACACCCTC. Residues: CSVEDRDTSNYGYTL.

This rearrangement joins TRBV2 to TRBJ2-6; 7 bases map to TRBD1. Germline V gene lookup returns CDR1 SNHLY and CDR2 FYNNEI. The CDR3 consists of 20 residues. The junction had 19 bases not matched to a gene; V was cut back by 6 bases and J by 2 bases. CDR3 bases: TGTGCCAGCAGCCCCAATGCTCCGGGACAGCTCCCGGCTGGGGCCAACGTCCTGACTTTC. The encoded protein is CASSPNAPGQLPAGANVLTF. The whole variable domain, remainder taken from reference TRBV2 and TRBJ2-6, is EPEVTQTPSHQVTQMGQEVILRCVPISNHLYFYWYRQILGQKVEFLVSFYNNEISEKSEIFDDQFSVERPDGSNFTLKIRSTKLEDSAMYFCASSPNAPGQLPAGANVLTFGAGSRLTVL.

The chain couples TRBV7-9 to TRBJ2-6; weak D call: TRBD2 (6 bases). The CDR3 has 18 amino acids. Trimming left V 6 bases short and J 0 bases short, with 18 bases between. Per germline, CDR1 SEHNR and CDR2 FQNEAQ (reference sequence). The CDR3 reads CASRQDRDGSSGANVLTF. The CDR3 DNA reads TGTGCCAGCAGACAAGACCGGGACGGGAGCTCTGGGGCCAACGTCCTGACTTTC. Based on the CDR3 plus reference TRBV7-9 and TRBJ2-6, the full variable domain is DTGVSQNPRHKITKRGQNVTFRCDPISEHNRLYWYRQTLGQGPEFLTYFQNEAQLEKSRLLSDRFSAERPKGSFSTLEIQRTEQGDSAMYLCASRQDRDGSSGANVLTFGAGSRLTVL.

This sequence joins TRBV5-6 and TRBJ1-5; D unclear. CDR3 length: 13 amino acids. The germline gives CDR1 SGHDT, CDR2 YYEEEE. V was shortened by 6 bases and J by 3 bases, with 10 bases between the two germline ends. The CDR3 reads CASTGPLNQPQHF. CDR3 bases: TGTGCCAGCACAGGACCGCTCAATCAGCCCCAGCATTTT.

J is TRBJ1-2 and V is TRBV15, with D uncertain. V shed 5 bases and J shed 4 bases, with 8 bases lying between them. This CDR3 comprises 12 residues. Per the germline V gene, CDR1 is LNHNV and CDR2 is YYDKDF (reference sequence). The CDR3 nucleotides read TGTGCCACCAGCGCGTGGAGCTATGGCTACACCTTC. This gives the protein CATSAWSYGYTF.

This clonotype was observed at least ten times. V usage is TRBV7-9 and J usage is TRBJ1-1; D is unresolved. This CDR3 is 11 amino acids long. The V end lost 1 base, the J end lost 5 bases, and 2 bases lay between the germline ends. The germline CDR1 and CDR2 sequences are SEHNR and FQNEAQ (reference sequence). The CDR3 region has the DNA TGTGCCAGCAGCTTAGTTACTGAAGCTTTCTTT. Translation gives CASSLVTEAFF.

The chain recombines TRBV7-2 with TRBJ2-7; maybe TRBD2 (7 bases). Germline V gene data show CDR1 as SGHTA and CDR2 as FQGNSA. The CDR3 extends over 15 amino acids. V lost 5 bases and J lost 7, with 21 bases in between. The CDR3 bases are TGTGCCAGCAGCCCTAGGGGGGGCGCTGGGTCTGAGCAGTACTTC. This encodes CASSPRGGAGSEQYF.

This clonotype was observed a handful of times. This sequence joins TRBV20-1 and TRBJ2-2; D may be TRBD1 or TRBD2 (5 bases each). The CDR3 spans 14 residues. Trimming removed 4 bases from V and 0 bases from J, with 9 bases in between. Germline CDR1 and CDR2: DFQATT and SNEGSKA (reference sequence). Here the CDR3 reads CSANGASNTGELFF. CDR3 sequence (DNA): TGCAGTGCTAACGGGGCCTCGAACACCGGGGAGCTGTTTTTT.

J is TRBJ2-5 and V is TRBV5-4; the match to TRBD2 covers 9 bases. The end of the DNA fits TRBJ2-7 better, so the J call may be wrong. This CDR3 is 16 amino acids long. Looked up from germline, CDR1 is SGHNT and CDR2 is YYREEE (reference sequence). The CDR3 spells CASSLGDLAGRYEQYF. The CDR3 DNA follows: TGTGCCAGCAGCTTGGGTGATCTAGCGGGGAGGTACGAGCAGTACTTC.